This T cell receptor beta chain is from a study of blood T cell repertoires in COVID-19. For the study at large: In each case, the material was cDNA or gDNA derived from T cells, B-cell-depleted T cells, or PBMCs.

Per the original methods: It was from reference gene primer amplification that nucleated cell counts were estimated. Profiled with immunoSEQ multiplex PCR; TCRdb holds only in-frame clones, not every one. That table supplies the V and J calls and clone size; D and trimming were determined from the DNA. The sample lists 60,000 to 65,000 clones, roughly 68% seen once, with 28% in the top ten. The germline V gene encodes CDR1 SGDLS and CDR2 YYNGEE. The CDR3 runs 14 residues. V lost 0 bases to trimming and J lost 6 bases; unmatched junction nucleotides: 4. The clonotype originates from a woman over 75 with acute or convalescent COVID-19. The chain links TRBV9 to TRBJ2-3, with 7 bases lining up with TRBD2. Sequenced input: peripheral blood. CDR3 residues: CASSVDGRRDTQYF. CDR3 sequence (DNA): TGTGCCAGCAGCGTAGACGGGAGGCGTGATACGCAGTATTTT.